The sequence of this T cell receptor beta chain was determined in a study of T cells in Graves' hyperthyroidism and ophthalmopathy. Findings and caveats of the study: Ophthalmopathy onset followed model prediction by a median roughly six months. Most thyroid clonotypes that were expanded above 0.001 also turned up in blood.

Notes on this clonotype: The antigen is undetermined.

The V and J ends lost 8 bases and 2 bases, in that order; junction bases with no gene match: 3. The V gene's germline CDR1 is ENHRY and CDR2 SYGVKD. CDR3 length equals 13 residues. The study included ophthalmopathy patients with Clinical Activity Score at least 3, NOSPECS grade at least 4 and duration under 3 months. Authors of the study amplified TCR beta CDR3 regions from RNA transcripts. During a first-round RT-PCR of the TCR CDR3, the HTBI primer set was used. Each CDR3 protein gets one entry after TCRdb re-called the multiplex PCR reads with MiXCR. There are about 640,000 distinct CDR3 sequences in the sample; around 15% occur only once, and under 15% lies in the top ten.

The receptor was derived from a woman aged 50 to 60 with Graves' ophthalmopathy. The sequencing sample was made of blood. V and J are TRBV10-3 and TRBJ2-7; TRBD1 aligns across 10 bases. Here the CDR3 reads CAIGTGETYEQYF. The DNA for the CDR3 is TGTGCCATCGGGACAGGGGAAACCTACGAGCAGTACTTC.